This T cell receptor (beta chain) stems from a study of blood T cell repertoires in COVID-19 (dated by TCRdb to 2019 to 2021). With respect to the entire study: Samples covering the acute and convalescent phases of COVID-19 were provided by collaborators in the United States, Italy and Spain. The prospective study material was composed of cDNA or gDNA derived from T cells, B-cell-depleted T cells, or PBMCs. The dataset comprised deeply sampled blood TCRbeta repertoires from subjects exposed to, actively infected with, or recovered from COVID-19. A freely available public database, intended as a resource for researchers studying the immune response to SARS-CoV-2, is where the repertoires were released. Samples came from the ongoing ImmuneRACE study (first 160 participants) plus 1,254 subjects from 6 global collaborators. The sample metadata nearly always contained a de-identified subject ID, COVID-19 status, age in years and sex. HLA class I and class II types, where available, came from metadata supplied by the sample provider rather than from assay-based typing. What the authors observed across the whole study: The quantity of clinical and demographic metadata differed by source and by participant and was supplied without curation.

With regard to this clone: This receptor's antigen is unknown. The sample holds no much larger clone one base away, and base qualities are not on file.

One collaborating source in Seattle enrolled patients during active infection and followed them longitudinally through the course of disease. Each collaborating institution followed its own protocols to collect whole blood in K2EDTA tubes. Collaborator samples were shipped for TCRbeta analysis as frozen whole blood, isolated PBMCs, or DNA extracted from either sample type. TCRbeta CDR3 regions were amplified from genomic DNA using the immunoSEQ Assay, a bias-controlled multiplex PCR. The study's own analysis went as follows. Within the assay, amplification of reference gene primers was used to estimate how many nucleated cells each sample contained. To quantify the absolute abundance of each unique TCRbeta CDR3 rearrangement, sequence reads were collapsed and filtered. For each sample, productive Simpson clonality was calculated as the square root of Simpson's diversity index over productive rearrangements. Drawn from immuneACCESS, this table holds only the in-frame rearrangements with V and J called that TCRdb kept. Clones are partly lost; checked studies trace under half to an unresolved V gene and leave the rest unexplained. V, J and clone size derive from that table, while D and trimming were established from the DNA sequence. Within this sample are around 440,000 clones, with about 91% of them counted one time only. Of the sample, roughly 12% is held by the ten largest clones.

The CDR3 numbers 16 residues from cysteine through phenylalanine. Just CDR3 DNA is preserved here, 48 bases in frame from base 1. CDR1 and CDR2 were assigned from the germline V gene as SGHAT and FQNNGV. V gives up 2 bases and J gives up 0 bases, and the segment between their germline ends measures 11 bases. The TCR sequence derives from a woman aged 45 to 65 with COVID-19, enrolled during active disease. Sequenced material: peripheral blood. Rearrangement joined TRBV11-2 to TRBJ2-1; the D gene is not confidently resolved. The CDR3 amino acid sequence is: CASSLTVLDSYNEQFF. Read as DNA, the sequence is TGTGCCAGCAGCTTAACTGTTTTAGACTCCTACAATGAGCAGTTCTTC.